The clone carrying this TCR beta chain has more than one count but fewer than ten. Assay: immunoSEQ multiplex PCR; the TCRdb copy retains only in-frame clones and omits some. This table has more than 150,000 clones, 70% to 85% appearing once. The ends were cut back, 5 bases at V and 0 bases at J, with 20 bases in the middle. The germline V gene has CDR1 SEHNR and CDR2 FQNEAQ (reference sequence). The CDR3 contains 18 residues. The data are from a study of blood T cell repertoires in COVID-19. About the research overall: Samples of COVID-19 (acute and convalescent) were obtained from the United States, Italy and Spain.

This chain uses TRBV7-9 with TRBJ1-3; D gene unclear. The receptor was isolated from a human donor in a cohort sampled during active COVID-19. The sample consisted of peripheral blood. CDR3 sequence: CASSTTAASKLSGNTIYF. The CDR3 nucleotides read TGTGCCAGCAGCACAACGGCGGCCTCTAAGCTCTCTGGAAACACCATATATTTT.